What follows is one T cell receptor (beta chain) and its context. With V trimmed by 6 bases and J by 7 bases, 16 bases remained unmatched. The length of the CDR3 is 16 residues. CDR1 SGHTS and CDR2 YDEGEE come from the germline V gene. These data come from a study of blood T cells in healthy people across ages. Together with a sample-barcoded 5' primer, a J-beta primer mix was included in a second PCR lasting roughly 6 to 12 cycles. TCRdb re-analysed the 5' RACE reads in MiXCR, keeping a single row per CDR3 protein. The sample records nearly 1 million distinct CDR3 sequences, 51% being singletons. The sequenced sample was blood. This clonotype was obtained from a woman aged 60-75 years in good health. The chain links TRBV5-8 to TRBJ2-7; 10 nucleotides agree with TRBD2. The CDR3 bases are TGTGCCAGCACCCTAACCACGACTAGCGGGTCCAATGAGCAGTACTTC. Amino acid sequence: CASTLTTTSGSNEQYF.